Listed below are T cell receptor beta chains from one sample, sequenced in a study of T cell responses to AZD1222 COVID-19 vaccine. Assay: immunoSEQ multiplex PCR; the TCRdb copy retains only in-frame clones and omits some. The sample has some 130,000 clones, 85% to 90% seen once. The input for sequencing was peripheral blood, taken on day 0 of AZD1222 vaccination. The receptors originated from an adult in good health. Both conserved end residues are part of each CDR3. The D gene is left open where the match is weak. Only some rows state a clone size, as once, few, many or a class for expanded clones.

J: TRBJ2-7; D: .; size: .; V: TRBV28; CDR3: CASSLRRGYDYEQYF; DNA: TGTGCCAGCAGTTTACGGCGGGGATATGACTACGAGCAGTACTTC
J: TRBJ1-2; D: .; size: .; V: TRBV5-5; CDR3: CASSLDAGPGYGYTF; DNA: TGTGCCAGCAGCTTGGATGCAGGACCTGGCTATGGCTACACCTTC
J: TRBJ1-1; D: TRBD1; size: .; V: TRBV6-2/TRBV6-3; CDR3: CASSFPDRADTEAFF; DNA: TGTGCCAGCAGTTTCCCAGACAGGGCGGACACTGAAGCTTTCTTT
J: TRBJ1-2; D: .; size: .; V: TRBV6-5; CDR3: CASSYREDYGYTF; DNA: TGTGCCAGCAGTTATCGGGAAGACTATGGCTACACCTTC
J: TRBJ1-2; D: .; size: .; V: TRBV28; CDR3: CASSLFGNGYTF; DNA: TGTGCCAGCAGTTTATTCGGGAATGGCTACACCTTC
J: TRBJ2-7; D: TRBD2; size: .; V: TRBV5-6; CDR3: CASSSGGEQYF; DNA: TGTGCCAGCAGCTCGGGGGGCGAGCAGTACTTC
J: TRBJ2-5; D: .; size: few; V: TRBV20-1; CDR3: CSAGTGLGQYF; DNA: TGCAGTGCTGGGACCGGATTGGGGCAGTACTTC
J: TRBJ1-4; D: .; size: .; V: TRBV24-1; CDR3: CATSERGTGEKLFF; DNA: TGTGCCACCAGTGAGAGGGGAACGGGTGAAAAACTGTTTTTT
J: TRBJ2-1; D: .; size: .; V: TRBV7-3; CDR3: CASSLVPTGYNEQFF; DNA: TGTGCCAGCAGCTTAGTACCGACAGGATACAATGAGCAGTTCTTC
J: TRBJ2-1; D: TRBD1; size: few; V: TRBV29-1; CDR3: CSALDRAQFF; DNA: TGCAGCGCCCTGGACAGGGCGCAGTTCTTC
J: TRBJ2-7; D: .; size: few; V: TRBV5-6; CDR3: CASSLVADSYEQYF; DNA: TGTGCCAGCAGCTTGGTGGCGGACTCCTACGAGCAGTACTTC
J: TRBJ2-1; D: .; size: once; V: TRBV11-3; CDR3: CASSWRGSNNEQFF; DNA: TGTGCCAGCAGCTGGCGGGGCAGCAACAATGAGCAGTTCTTC
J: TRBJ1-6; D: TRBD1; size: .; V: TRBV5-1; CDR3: CASSSTDRADNSPLHF; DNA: TGCGCCAGCAGCTCGACTGACAGGGCTGATAATTCACCCCTCCACTTT
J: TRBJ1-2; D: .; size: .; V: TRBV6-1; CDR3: CASSEKASSGYTF; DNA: TGTGCCAGCAGTGAAAAGGCATCAAGTGGCTACACCTTC
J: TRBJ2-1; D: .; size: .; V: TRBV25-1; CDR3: CASSDQGRAPYNEQFF; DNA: TGTGCCAGCAGTGATCAGGGCAGGGCCCCCTACAATGAGCAGTTCTTC
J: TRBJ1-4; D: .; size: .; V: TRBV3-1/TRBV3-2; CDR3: CASSRGHLGEKLFF; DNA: TGTGCCAGCAGCCGCGGCCATCTGGGTGAAAAACTGTTTTTT
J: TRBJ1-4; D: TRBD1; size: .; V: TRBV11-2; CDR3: CASRPNRGNYEKLFF; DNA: TGTGCCAGCAGACCCAACAGGGGCAATTATGAAAAACTGTTTTTT
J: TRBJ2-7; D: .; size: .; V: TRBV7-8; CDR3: CASSFATDSYEQYF; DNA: TGTGCCAGCAGCTTCGCCACCGACTCATACGAGCAGTACTTC
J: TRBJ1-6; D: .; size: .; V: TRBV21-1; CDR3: CASRERQSLYIYSPLHF; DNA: TGTGCCAGCAGAGAGAGACAGTCCTTATACATTTATTCACCCCTCCACTTT
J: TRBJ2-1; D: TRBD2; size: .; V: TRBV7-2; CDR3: CASSFQSAGGRDEQFF; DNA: TGTGCCAGCAGCTTCCAGTCAGCGGGGGGGCGCGATGAGCAGTTCTTC
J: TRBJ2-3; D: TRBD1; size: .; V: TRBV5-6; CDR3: CASSWRDRDTDTQYF; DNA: TGTGCCAGCAGCTGGAGAGACAGGGACACAGATACGCAGTATTTT
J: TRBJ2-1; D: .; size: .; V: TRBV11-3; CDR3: CASSLGRTSYNEQFF; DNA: TGTGCCAGCAGCTTAGGAAGAACATCCTACAATGAGCAGTTCTTC
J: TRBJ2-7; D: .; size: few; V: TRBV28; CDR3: CASSPNGRGLLGEQYF; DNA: TGTGCCAGCAGTCCGAACGGTCGGGGGTTACTGGGCGAGCAGTACTTC
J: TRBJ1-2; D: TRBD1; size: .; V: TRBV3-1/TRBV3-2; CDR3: CASSQGTGVSYTF; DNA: TGTGCCAGCAGCCAAGGAACAGGGGTAAGCTACACCTTC
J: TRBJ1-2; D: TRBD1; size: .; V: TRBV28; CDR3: CASSPGTGGGYTF; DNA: TGTGCCAGCAGTCCCGGGACAGGGGGCGGCTACACCTTC
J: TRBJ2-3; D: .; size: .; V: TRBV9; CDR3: CASSLHNTQYF; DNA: TGTGCCAGCAGCCTCCATAATACGCAGTATTTT
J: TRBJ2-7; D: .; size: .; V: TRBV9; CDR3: CASSVGGRYEQYF; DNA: TGTGCCAGCAGCGTAGGAGGGCGCTACGAGCAGTACTTC
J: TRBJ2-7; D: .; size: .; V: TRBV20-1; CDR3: CSATPEVEQYF; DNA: TGCAGTGCTACCCCGGAGGTCGAGCAGTACTTC
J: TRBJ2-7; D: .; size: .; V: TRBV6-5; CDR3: CASSWTTGYEQYF; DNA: TGTGCCAGCAGTTGGACGACAGGCTACGAGCAGTACTTC
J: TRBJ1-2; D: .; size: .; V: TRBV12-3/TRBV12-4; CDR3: CASGRLYGYTF; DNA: TGTGCCAGCGGTCGGCTCTATGGCTACACCTTC
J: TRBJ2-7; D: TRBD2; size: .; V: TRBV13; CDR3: CASSLGSGGPSYEQYF; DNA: TGTGCCAGCAGCTTAGGTAGCGGGGGCCCCTCCTACGAGCAGTACTTC
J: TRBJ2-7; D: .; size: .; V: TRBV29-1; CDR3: CSVFAGADEQYF; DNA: TGCAGCGTTTTCGCGGGGGCGGACGAGCAGTACTTC
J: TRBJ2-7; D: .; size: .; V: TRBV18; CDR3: CASSPGLSYEQYF; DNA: TGTGCCAGCTCACCCGGGCTCTCCTACGAGCAGTACTTC
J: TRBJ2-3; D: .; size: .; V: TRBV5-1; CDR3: CASSSRGSTDTQYF; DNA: TGCGCCAGCAGCTCCCGGGGCAGCACAGATACGCAGTATTTT
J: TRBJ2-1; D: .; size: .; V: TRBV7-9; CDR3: CASSVETWYNEQFF; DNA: TGTGCCAGCAGCGTTGAGACCTGGTACAATGAGCAGTTCTTC
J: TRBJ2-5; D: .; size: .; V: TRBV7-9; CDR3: CASSLVLVETQYF; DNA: TGTGCCAGCAGCTTAGTACTAGTAGAGACCCAGTACTTC
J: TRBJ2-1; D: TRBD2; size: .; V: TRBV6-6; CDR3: CASTPGRDEQFF; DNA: TGTGCCAGCACCCCAGGGAGGGATGAGCAGTTCTTC
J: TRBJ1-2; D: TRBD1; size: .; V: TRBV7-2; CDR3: CASSLVAVGTAGGYTF; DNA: TGTGCCAGCAGCTTAGTAGCGGTGGGGACAGCGGGGGGCTACACCTTC
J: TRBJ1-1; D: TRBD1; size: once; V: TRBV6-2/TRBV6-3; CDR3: CASSFFGGTGDHTEAFF; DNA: TGTGCCAGCAGTTTTTTTGGCGGGACAGGGGACCACACTGAAGCTTTCTTT
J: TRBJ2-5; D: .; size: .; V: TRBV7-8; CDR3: CASSQARRTDPRETQYF; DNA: TGTGCCAGCAGCCAAGCCCGTCGGACAGATCCCCGAGAGACCCAGTACTTC
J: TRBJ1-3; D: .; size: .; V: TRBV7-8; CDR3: CASSSRFPGKGNTIYF; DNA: TGTGCCAGCAGCTCACGGTTCCCAGGGAAAGGAAACACCATATATTTT
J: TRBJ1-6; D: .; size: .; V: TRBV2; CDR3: CASHSGGQVVWNSPLHF; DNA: TGTGCCAGCCACTCGGGGGGGCAGGTTGTCTGGAATTCACCCCTCCACTTT
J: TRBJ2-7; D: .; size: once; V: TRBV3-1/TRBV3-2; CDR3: CASSQGPYEQYF; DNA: TGTGCCAGCAGCCAGGGCCCCTACGAGCAGTACTTC
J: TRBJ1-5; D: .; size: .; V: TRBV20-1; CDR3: CSASPGDGNQPQHF; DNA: TGCAGTGCTAGTCCGGGGGACGGCAATCAGCCCCAGCATTTT
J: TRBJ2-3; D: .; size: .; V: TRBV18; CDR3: CASSPNILGTDTQYF; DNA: TGTGCCAGCTCACCAAATATCTTGGGTACAGATACGCAGTATTTT